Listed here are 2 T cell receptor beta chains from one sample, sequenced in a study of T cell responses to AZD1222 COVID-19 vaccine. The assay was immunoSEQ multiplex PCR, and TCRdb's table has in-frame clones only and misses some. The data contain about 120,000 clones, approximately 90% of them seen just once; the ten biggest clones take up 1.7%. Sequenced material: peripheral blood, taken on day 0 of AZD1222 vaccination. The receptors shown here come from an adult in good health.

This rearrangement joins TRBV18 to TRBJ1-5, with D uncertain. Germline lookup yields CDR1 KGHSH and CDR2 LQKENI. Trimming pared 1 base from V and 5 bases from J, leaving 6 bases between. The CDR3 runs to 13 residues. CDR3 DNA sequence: TGTGCCAGCTCACCACAGCGCGATCAGCCCCAGCATTTT. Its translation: CASSPQRDQPQHF.

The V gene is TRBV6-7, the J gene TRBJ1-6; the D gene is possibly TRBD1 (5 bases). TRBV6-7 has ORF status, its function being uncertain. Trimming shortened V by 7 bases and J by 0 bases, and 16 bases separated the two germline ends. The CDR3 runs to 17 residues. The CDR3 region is CASTPGVRGSYNSPLHF. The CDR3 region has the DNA TGTGCCAGCACCCCGGGGGTCCGGGGCTCCTATAATTCACCCCTCCACTTT.